The table lists the clone carrying this T cell receptor beta chain with a count of one. The antigen remains undetermined. This sample stems from a study of blood T cells in healthy people across ages. Overall study: T cells yielded about one barcoded beta molecule per two cells through template switching.

From germline, CDR1 is SQVTM and CDR2 ANQGSEA. This CDR3 spans 14 amino acids. Using a J-beta primer mix together with a sample-barcoded 5' primer, a second PCR was run for about 6 to 12 cycles. In TCRdb, the 5' RACE reads were re-called with MiXCR into one record per CDR3 protein. Among over 1,300,000 distinct CDR3 sequences listed, 59% were seen once. Findings of the study overall: With age, beta diversity per million T cells declined roughly linearly, significantly by 40 to 50. It was held that the diversity estimates obtained from one million T cells were underestimates.

The rearrangement uses TRBV29-1 and TRBJ2-7, with D tentatively TRBD1 (6 bases). Matching the DNA end better, TRBJ2-5 makes the J call doubtful. The sample was blood. The clonotype was recovered from a man between 18 and 35 years old in good health. In DNA form, the CDR3 reads TGCAGCGTTGAAGGGGACAACGGTGGCGGGACCCAGTACTTC. Its protein is CSVEGDNGGGTQYF.